Reported below is one T cell receptor beta chain. This clone was seen a few times. Its antigen is unknown. Within one base of it there is no much larger clone, and no base qualities were kept. This sample is part of a study of cytomegalovirus exposure and HLA in healthy donors (dated by TCRdb to between 2016 and 2019). Context from the whole study: An earlier analysis of some 550 of the donors reported 250 to 300 Gb of sequence data and 117 million unique TCR beta sequences from around 200 million T cells. Of the roughly 400 genotyped donors, 65% to 90% were placed in the genetic ancestry cluster associated with self-reported Caucasian donors. Donor age, sex, ethnicity and CMV serostatus were collected together with the repertoire data. About five DR-DQ haplotypes were treated as single units for association and clustering because of strong linkage in the cohort. To decide whether each TCR beta V gene segment behaved as functional or pseudogenic, an earlier analysis of some 600 of the donors relied on high-throughput TCR beta sequencing. Genome-wide SNP genotypes for about 65% of the 666 donors were used in a later genetic analysis, which treated that subset as a discovery cohort. Across approximately 400 genotyped donors of the cohort, an average of about 250,000 unique TCR beta nucleotide sequences per donor were sequenced, and roughly 20% of those sequences were non-productive. The study combined high-throughput TCR immunosequencing, statistical association of individual TCRs with disease status, and machine learning to predict cytomegalovirus infection status. A separate validation cohort of roughly 130 different subjects was used in addition to the roughly 670-subject first cohort. The number of typed donors differed by locus: about 620-640 for A, B, C, DRB1 and DQB1; 500 to 550 for DQA1; over 600 for DPA1; and some 430 for DPB1. Using immunosequencing, the study profiled T cell repertoires from 666 subjects and related those repertoires to cytomegalovirus serostatus. Around 330 gigabases of sequencing data and 70 million to 95 million unique TCR sequences made up an early release that covered under 750 HLA-typed donors. HLA typing covered class I and class II loci at four-digit resolution. The study aimed to test whether signatures of past pathogen exposure could be identified by cataloging public T cell receptors. All discovery cohort repertoires had been generated using a single sequencing platform. Rather than using new phenotypic data, the later analysis identified candidate immune exposures from TCR beta sequences and from how often those sequences occurred across donors. A later analysis re-examined previously published TCR beta repertoires from 500 to 700 donors and added high-resolution HLA genotyping to investigate patterns of TCR occurrence. Overall results and qualifications from the work: A group of highly shared sequence variants was considered likely to be a technical artifact of the sequencing pipeline. A later analysis found that most CMV-associated TCR beta chains appeared HLA-restricted, with HLA associations seemingly driven largely by CMV exposure. Because HLA typing was unavailable for some donors at each locus, only the typed subset was used in association tests. According to a later analysis, parvovirus B19, influenza, CMV and Epstein-Barr virus appeared linked to several top co-occurrence clusters. The presence/absence analyses assumed that sequencing depth was roughly uniform across donors, and that assumption may not be true. While some public TCRs were present in many individuals, most TCR sequences turned up only very rarely across donors. A later analysis found that TCR association rates varied across HLA loci, with DRB1 alleles showing the most associated TCRs and HLA-C alleles the fewest. An earlier analysis of 450 to 750 of the donors showed that most TCR beta V segments appeared in productive rearrangements either about 90% or about 30% of the time, which broadly matched IMGT annotations. According to a later genetic analysis, donors in an Asian-associated ancestry cluster had fewer N-insertions in productive TCRs than the approximately 650-donor mean. The classifier was reported to diagnose cytomegalovirus status with high specificity and sensitivity in both the original and validation cohorts. According to the authors, the approach could potentially be generalized to other disease states and immunological phenotypes. Linkage disequilibrium might explain the correlated functional status among segregating V segments, but an unknown experimental factor could not be excluded. A further reported finding was that TCR beta sequences accurately predicted the HLA-A and HLA-B alleles for most subjects in the first cohort. Because counts were too low, about 15 rarely observed V segments, including chromosome 9 orphons, were left out of the earlier analysis of over 550 of the donors. When HLA alleles, especially DR and DQ, strongly co-occurred, attributing TCR associations to individual alleles was difficult. Some IMGT-functional V segments, including TRBV6-2 and TRBV6-3, could not be told apart with the 87-base-pair reads, so those segments were excluded. For the cohort, immune exposure information was limited to CMV serostatus. A few of the identified cytomegalovirus-associated TCR beta chains were confirmed in vitro to be specific for cytomegalovirus antigens. At a false discovery rate of 0.05, a later analysis linked 16,951 TCR beta sequences to specific HLA alleles. In this cohort, only TCR beta chains were sequenced, and detectable features were limited by the absence of alpha or paired-chain data. In the study, around 150 TCR beta chains were listed as associated with cytomegalovirus. In a later analysis, HLA-associated TCR beta chains showed more clonal expansion and lower generation probabilities than non-associated chains that were equally common. An association between a missense DCLRE1C variant and V-gene and J-gene trimming of TCR beta chains was found in a later genetic analysis and replicated in an independent cohort.

The cohort comprised under 700 healthy bone marrow donors. All cohort members were sampled while nominally healthy, although unrecorded immune exposures were likely present. The donor tested CMV seronegative and was one of the 352 seronegative cohort members. A peripheral blood sample was collected from each donor, and TCR beta sequencing was performed on peripheral blood mononuclear cells. The Qiagen DNeasy Blood Extraction Kit was used to extract genomic DNA from the blood cell samples. Libraries were built with the immunoSEQ multiplex PCR assay. The multiplex PCR relied on a mix of 60 forward primers for TCR Vbeta segments and 13 reverse primers for TCR Jbeta segments. The CDR3 region of rearranged TCR beta genes was amplified from genomic DNA by a multiplex PCR assay. The Illumina HiSeq System was used to sequence the amplified TCR beta libraries as 87-base-pair reads. Per the original workflow: A later analysis tallied some 79 million unique TCR beta chains across the 666 repertoires, and around 10 million of those chains were shared by two or more donors. To remove PCR and sequencing errors, raw reads were error-corrected and collapsed into unique sequences using a nearest-neighbor algorithm that merged closely related sequences. To assign V, D and J gene segments, CDR3 sequences were aligned to IMGT reference sequences. For a sequence to be retained, a match of at least six nucleotides to both a V gene segment and a J gene segment was required. Rearrangements were classified as productive when the CDR3 lacked stop codons and remained in frame with V and J, and all other rearrangements were classified as non-productive. CDR3 was defined by IMGT convention, running from the second conserved V-encoded cysteine to the conserved J-encoded phenylalanine. The earlier analysis of about 560 of the donors excluded any sequence lacking an unambiguous match to a single V gene segment. In an earlier analysis of around 590 of the donors, a V segment was called functional when productive rearrangements were above 56.7%, and segregating when the standard deviation between donors exceeded 5%. To diagnose cytomegalovirus status from the catalog of TCR beta chain sequences, a statistical classification framework was built. In a later analysis, V and J genes were assigned by comparing TCR nucleotide sequences against IMGT/GENE-DB human TR gene sequences. Using the TCRdist pipeline, a later analysis assigned CDR3 sequences along with most-parsimonious VDJ recombination scenarios. In a later analysis, each TCR beta chain was defined by its CDR3 amino acid sequence together with its V-gene family, and reads without a unique V-gene family were excluded. To address suspected cross-contamination and a sequencing artifact, a later analysis removed around 590 highly shared, low-generation-probability nucleotide sequences. In a later analysis, a clonal expansion index for each public chain was calculated from normalized within-repertoire ranks of inferred template counts. Generation probabilities in a later analysis came from a VDJ recombination model fitted to out-of-frame rearrangements, and those results were checked against IGoR. A later analysis scored TCR-TCR, TCR-HLA and TCR-CMV co-occurrence with hypergeometric tests, applying a repertoire-size bias correction to TCR pairs. To estimate false discovery rates, a later analysis permuted the HLA or CMV assignments 20 times. In a later analysis, co-occurring TCRs were grouped using DBSCAN, with TCRdist sequence similarity added in when clustering inside HLA-allele-positive subsets. Repertoires with fewer than 30,000 or more than 120,000 public chains, plus five repertoires with anomalous nucleotide sharing, were excluded from co-occurrence clustering. TCRdb stores this immuneACCESS table with in-frame sequences only. Part of the clones is absent; in the studies checked, under half of the shortfall reflects unresolved V genes, and no reason is known for the rest. V and J calls and clone size are as listed in that table; D and trimming were resolved from the DNA. Counted in this sample were roughly 120,000 clones; about 73% of them appeared once. Of the sample, around 3.9% falls within the top ten clones.

V drops 1 base and J drops 5 bases, leaving 14 bases in between. The germline V gene (reference sequence) yields LNHDA for CDR1 and SQIVND for CDR2. The CDR3 measures 15 amino acids from cysteine to phenylalanine. Of the read, only the CDR3 DNA is kept; its 45 bases are in frame from base 1. The rearrangement combines TRBV19 with TRBJ1-1; the D gene is perhaps TRBD1, on 5 matching bases. The receptor comes from a middle-aged woman in good health and CMV-seronegative. The sequenced sample was PBMCs. The CDR3 is CASSIGRGTWTEAFF. The nucleotide sequence is TGTGCCAGTAGTATAGGGCGGGGGACTTGGACTGAAGCTTTCTTT.